Listed below are T cell receptor beta chains from one sample, sequenced in a study of blood T cell repertoires in COVID-19. The protocol was immunoSEQ multiplex PCR, while the TCRdb copy is restricted to in-frame clones and leaves out a portion. The sample lists 300,000 to 400,000 clones, over 75% seen once, with over 2% in the top ten. Material for sequencing was peripheral blood. The source is a woman aged 55 to 70 with COVID-19, enrolled during active disease. The CDR3 runs from the conserved cysteine through the conserved F or W. A D gene is named only where the DNA matches it firmly. Only some rows state a clone size, as once, few, many or a class for expanded clones.

>TRBD1|TRBV5-4|NA|TRBJ1-1
TGTGCCAGCAGCTTTCTAAACAGGGGATACACTGAAGCTTTCTTT
CASSFLNRGYTEAFF
>TRBD1|TRBV9|NA|TRBJ1-2
TGTGCCAGCAGCGTAGAGGAGGGGGCTGGAGGCTACACCTTC
CASSVEEGAGGYTF
>NA|TRBV6-5|NA|TRBJ2-4
TGTGCCAGCAGTTCAACAAGGGGGGGGCCCAACATTCAGTACTTC
CASSSTRGGPNIQYF
>NA|TRBV2|NA|TRBJ1-5
TGTGCCAGCAGCCAGGGAAGCAATCAGCCCCAGCATTTT
CASSQGSNQPQHF
>NA|TRBV5-6|NA|TRBJ1-1
TGTGCCAGCAGTTTTTTTCAGTTGAACACTGAAGCTTTCTTT
CASSFFQLNTEAFF
>TRBD1|TRBV3-1/TRBV3-2|NA|TRBJ2-2
TGTGCCAGCAGCCACACTACGACAGGGATCACCGGGGAGCTGTTTTTT
CASSHTTTGITGELFF
>NA|TRBV6-1|NA|TRBJ2-2
TGTGCCAGCAGTGATTTGGACAGAGGCAACACCGGGGAGCTGTTTTTT
CASSDLDRGNTGELFF
>NA|TRBV6-5|NA|TRBJ1-1
TGTGCCAGCAGACCTAGCACGGGTTCTGAAGCTTTCTTT
CASRPSTGSEAFF
>TRBD1|TRBV18|few|TRBJ2-7
TGTGCCAGCTCACGGAGACAGGGGGCAACCTACGAGCAGTACTTC
CASSRRQGATYEQYF
>NA|TRBV4-1|NA|TRBJ1-5
TGCGCCAGCAGCCAACCTTACCCGGGGATCGGCAATCAGCCCCAGCATTTT
CASSQPYPGIGNQPQHF
>NA|TRBV9|NA|TRBJ2-3
TGTGCCAGCAGCGCCAGGGTGCCAGATACGCAGTATTTT
CASSARVPDTQYF
>NA|TRBV29-1|NA|TRBJ1-2
TGCAGCGTTGAAGATGCAGGGCCAGGGTATGGCTACACCTTC
CSVEDAGPGYGYTF
>NA|TRBV13|medium-sized|TRBJ2-1
TGTGCCAGCAGCCCCCCCTACTACAATGAGCAGTTCTTC
CASSPPYYNEQFF
>TRBD1|TRBV20-1|NA|TRBJ2-7
TGCAGTGCTAGTACGACAGGGACCCTGGGATTCTACGAGCAGTACTTC
CSASTTGTLGFYEQYF
>NA|TRBV19|NA|TRBJ2-7
TGTGCCAGTAGGACAGGTTACGAGCAGTACTTC
CASRTGYEQYF
>NA|TRBV5-1|NA|TRBJ1-2
TGCGCCAGCAGCTTCAGTTTCGACAGGCCGGGCTATGGCTACACCTTC
CASSFSFDRPGYGYTF
>TRBD2|TRBV28|NA|TRBJ2-7
TGTGCCAGCAGACGAAGCGGGGGAAGGTCCTACGAGCAGTACTTC
CASRRSGGRSYEQYF